This is a list of T cell receptor beta chains from one sample in a study of metastatic and nonmetastatic thyroid tumors. TCRdb re-analyzed the PCR reads using MiXCR. The table includes 9,000 to 9,500 clones, 25% to 35% detected once. The sequencing input was tumor tissue. Receptors originate from a female donor with papillary thyroid cancer or a benign thyroid nodule (not recorded which). Some clones in this sample may be carry-over from other donors' samples. Each CDR3 is given with its conserved first and last residue. D genes are given only for firm matches. Part of the rows lack a size; the others show once, few, many or a class for expanded clones.

TRBD2 | many | 15 | TRBJ2-5 | TRBV7-3 | CASSLTSGSWETQYF | TGTGCCAGCAGCTTGACTAGCGGGAGCTGGGAGACCCAGTACTTC
TRBD1 | few | 16 | TRBJ2-1 | TRBV6-5 | CASSYPGGEDYNEQFF | TGTGCCAGCAGTTACCCAGGGGGCGAGGACTACAATGAGCAGTTCTTC
- | - | 15 | TRBJ2-7 | TRBV9 | CASSVDGGTNYEQYF | TGTGCCAGCAGCGTAGATGGAGGGACGAACTACGAGCAGTACTTC
- | medium-sized | 13 | TRBJ1-6 | TRBV5-6 | CASEIRGGSPLHF | TGTGCCAGCGAGATCAGGGGAGGCTCACCCCTCCACTTT
TRBD1 | - | 14 | TRBJ1-5 | TRBV12-3/TRBV12-4 | CASSFSGGGQPQHF | TGTGCCAGCAGTTTTTCAGGGGGAGGTCAGCCCCAGCATTTT
- | few | 12 | TRBJ2-7 | TRBV2 | CATRESAYEQYF | TGTGCCACCAGGGAATCGGCCTACGAGCAGTACTTC
- | - | 13 | TRBJ2-7 | TRBV7-9 | CASSLSESYEQYF | TGTGCCAGCAGCTTGTCCGAATCCTACGAGCAGTACTTC
- | once | 14 | TRBJ1-6 | TRBV20-1 | CSAIPPQGNSPLHF | TGCAGTGCTATACCTCCCCAGGGTAATTCACCCCTCCACTTT
- | - | 11 | TRBJ2-7 | TRBV28 | CASSYVGEQYF | TGTGCCAGCAGCTACGTGGGGGAGCAGTACTTC
TRBD1 | many | 15 | TRBJ1-6 | TRBV5-4 | CASSRGGTAGSPLHF | TGTGCCAGCAGCCGCGGCGGGACAGCGGGTTCACCCCTCCACTTT
TRBD2 | few | 17 | TRBJ2-5 | TRBV6-2/TRBV6-3 | CASSWVAGGLPQETQYF | TGTGCCAGCAGTTGGGTGGCGGGAGGACTACCCCAAGAGACCCAGTACTTC
TRBD2 | - | 14 | TRBJ2-2 | TRBV9 | CASGPSGRLGELFF | TGTGCCAGCGGTCCAAGCGGGAGACTCGGGGAGCTGTTTTTT
TRBD2 | many | 13 | TRBJ2-1 | TRBV7-2 | CASSLARGNEQFF | TGTGCCAGCAGCTTAGCGCGGGGGAATGAGCAGTTCTTC
- | few | 15 | TRBJ1-2 | TRBV2 | CASSEVNSPNYGYTF | TGTGCCAGCAGTGAAGTAAACAGCCCTAACTATGGCTACACCTTC
TRBD1 | - | 15 | TRBJ2-7 | TRBV5-1 | CASILTGTGSYEQYF | TGCGCCAGCATCTTGACCGGGACAGGGTCCTACGAGCAGTACTTC
TRBD2 | few | 17 | TRBJ2-7 | TRBV6-4 | CASSDSTLAGGEYEQYF | TGTGCCAGCAGTGACTCCACCCTAGCGGGAGGGGAGTACGAGCAGTACTTC
- | many | 15 | TRBJ2-2 | TRBV2 | CASSEFGGNTGELFF | TGTGCCAGCAGTGAATTTGGCGGGAACACCGGGGAGCTGTTTTTT
TRBD2 | medium-sized | 14 | TRBJ2-5 | TRBV2 | CASSYPSGKETQYF | TGTGCCAGCAGCTACCCTAGCGGGAAAGAGACCCAGTACTTC
- | medium-sized | 12 | TRBJ2-5 | TRBV13 | CASSLGQETQYF | TGTGCCAGCAGCTTAGGCCAAGAGACCCAGTACTTC
- | few | 12 | TRBJ2-7 | TRBV28 | CASSFDRYEQYF | TGTGCCAGCAGTTTCGACCGCTACGAGCAGTACTTC
- | few | 12 | TRBJ2-3 | TRBV6-1 | CASSLSTDTQYF | TGTGCCAGCAGTCTCTCCACAGATACACAGTATTTT
TRBD2 | once | 17 | TRBJ2-3 | TRBV30 | CAWSPGLAGVITDTQYF | TGTGCCTGGAGTCCGGGACTAGCGGGAGTTATCACAGATACGCAGTATTTT
- | many | 16 | TRBJ2-5 | TRBV6-1 | CASSGKPAGPSETQYF | TGTGCCAGCAGTGGAAAGCCCGCAGGGCCCTCTGAGACCCAGTACTTC
TRBD2 | - | 14 | TRBJ2-7 | TRBV27 | CASSFSGSGYEQYF | TGTGCCAGCAGTTTTAGCGGGAGCGGCTACGAGCAGTACTTC
- | few | 14 | TRBJ1-2 | TRBV27 | CASSPGPIKYGYTF | TGTGCCAGCAGCCCTGGGCCGATAAAATATGGCTACACCTTC
- | - | 14 | TRBJ2-7 | TRBV20-1 | CSARAGSGYDEQYF | TGCAGTGCTAGAGCGGGGTCAGGGTACGACGAGCAGTACTTC
TRBD2 | - | 15 | TRBJ2-2 | TRBV20-1 | CSARDLAGDTGELFF | TGCAGTGCTAGAGATCTAGCGGGGGACACCGGGGAGCTGTTTTTT
- | medium-sized | 12 | TRBJ2-5 | TRBV28 | CASSNWALTQYF | TGTGCCAGCAGTAACTGGGCCCTGACCCAGTACTTC
TRBD1 | medium-sized | 15 | TRBJ2-7 | TRBV11-2 | CASSRQGFQLYEQYF | TGTGCCAGCAGCCGACAGGGTTTCCAACTCTACGAGCAGTACTTC
- | - | 12 | TRBJ1-5 | TRBV28 | CVTTGREQPQNF | TGTGTCACCACAGGGAGGGAACAGCCCCAGAATTTT
- | few | 17 | TRBJ2-6 | TRBV2 | CASKAIGTNSGANVLTF | TGTGCCAGTAAGGCTATCGGTACGAACTCTGGGGCCAATGTCCTGACTTTC
TRBD2 | medium-sized | 16 | TRBJ2-3 | TRBV6-2/TRBV6-3 | CASNVGLGLSTDTQYF | TGTGCCAGCAACGTTGGACTAGGTCTGAGCACAGATACGCAGTATTTT
- | few | 15 | TRBJ1-1 | TRBV19 | CASSIAASGEHEAFF | TGTGCCAGTAGTATAGCCGCGAGTGGGGAACATGAAGCTTTCTTT
TRBD2 | medium-sized | 13 | TRBJ2-7 | TRBV5-6 | CASSSGLAGLSYF | TGTGCCAGCAGCTCCGGACTAGCGGGCTTATCGTACTTC
TRBD2 | - | 17 | TRBJ2-1 | TRBV9 | CVSSVAASGLAGVEQFF | TGTGTCAGCAGCGTAGCTGCATCCGGACTAGCGGGAGTTGAGCAGTTCTTC
TRBD2 | - | 15 | TRBJ2-7 | TRBV6-5 | CASSLLPGLPYEQYF | TGTGCCAGCAGTTTACTACCGGGACTACCCTACGAGCAGTACTTC
TRBD2 | medium-sized | 13 | TRBJ2-5 | TRBV10-3 | CAISAGGEETQYF | TGTGCCATCAGTGCGGGGGGTGAAGAGACCCAGTACTTC
- | many | 14 | TRBJ1-1 | TRBV18 | CASSLNPKNTEAFF | TGTGCCAGCTCACTGAACCCCAAGAACACTGAAGCTTTCTTT
TRBD1 | - | 11 | TRBJ1-6 | TRBV20-1 | CSTGVSSPLHF | TGCAGTACAGGGGTCTCTTCACCCCTCCACTTT
TRBD2 | many | 17 | TRBJ2-3 | TRBV7-6 | CASSYSGARTSTDTQYF | TGTGCCAGCAGCTATAGCGGGGCTCGGACTAGCACAGATACGCAGTATTTT
TRBD2 | - | 13 | TRBJ2-1 | TRBV30 | CAWRGLAENEQFF | TGTGCCTGGAGGGGACTAGCGGAAAATGAGCAGTTCTTC
- | few | 15 | TRBJ2-7 | TRBV12-3/TRBV12-4 | CASSLNRGGEYEQYF | TGTGCCAGCAGTTTAAACAGGGGGGGGGAGTACGAGCAGTACTTC
TRBD2 | few | 15 | TRBJ2-1 | TRBV6-1 | CASSDSSGKPNEQFF | TGTGCCAGCAGTGATTCTAGCGGGAAACCCAATGAGCAGTTCTTC
TRBD1 | - | 16 | TRBJ2-7 | TRBV6-1 | CASTWGTMTGANEQYF | TGTGCCAGCACCTGGGGAACTATGACAGGGGCTAACGAGCAGTACTTC
- | few | 14 | TRBJ1-6 | TRBV28 | CAIVGMRNNSPLHF | TGTGCCATCGTGGGGATGAGGAATAATTCACCCCTCCACTTT
TRBD2 | few | 15 | TRBJ2-7 | TRBV6-1 | CASSRPGLAGYEQYF | TGTGCCAGCAGTCGGCCGGGACTAGCGGGGTACGAGCAGTACTTC
- | medium-sized | 15 | TRBJ1-5 | TRBV6-2/TRBV6-3 | CASSYGSDQNQPQHF | TGTGCCAGCAGTTACGGGTCGGACCAGAATCAGCCCCAGCATTTT
- | - | 14 | TRBJ2-3 | TRBV20-1 | CSDSGRGFTDKQYF | TGCAGTGACAGTGGTCGGGGTTTCACAGATAAGCAGTATTTT
- | - | 14 | TRBJ1-2 | TRBV18 | CASSPQETERGYTF | TGTGCCAGCTCACCACAGGAGACGGAGCGCGGCTACACCTTC
- | large | 13 | TRBJ2-1 | TRBV7-8 | CASSYGPGDEQFF | TGTGCCAGCAGCTATGGGCCCGGCGATGAGCAGTTCTTC